These T cell receptor beta chains were read from a single sample in a study of shared clonotypes between healthy human individuals. Libraries were prepared by immunoSEQ multiplex PCR; TCRdb keeps only in-frame clonotypes and omits some of them. The sample lists a few million clones, approximately 94% occurring once. Sequenced sample: naive CD4+ T cells sorted from blood. The receptors come from a man between 18 and 29 years old in good health. CDR3s include the opening cysteine and the closing phenylalanine or tryptophan. The D gene is left open where the match is weak. Not every row has a clone size; where given, it reads once, few, many or a size class.

TRBV4-1	.	.	TRBJ1-4	CASSQDVSGQDFASTNEKLFF	TGCGCCAGCAGCCAAGATGTTTCGGGGCAGGATTTTGCTTCAACTAATGAAAAACTGTTTTTT
TRBV19	few	.	TRBJ1-6	CASRGGSGTDSSPLHF	TGTGCCAGTAGAGGAGGGTCGGGGACGGACAGTTCACCCCTCCACTTT
TRBV6-5	few	TRBD1	TRBJ1-6	CASSGTGGTLHF	TGTGCCAGCAGTGGGACAGGAGGGACCCTCCACTTT
TRBV7-9	.	.	TRBJ1-1	CASSYGTEAFF	TGTGCCAGCAGCTACGGCACTGAAGCTTTCTTT
TRBV18	.	.	TRBJ1-5	CASSPPGGGPQHF	TGTGCCAGCTCACCACCGGGGGGCGGGCCCCAGCATTTT
TRBV5-1	.	.	TRBJ2-1	CASSLNGINEQFF	TGCGCCAGCAGCTTGAACGGAATCAATGAGCAGTTCTTC
TRBV28	.	.	TRBJ2-5	CASSLRTAHQETQYF	TGTGCCAGCAGTTTAAGGACAGCACACCAAGAGACCCAGTACTTC
TRBV11-2	once	.	TRBJ2-3	CASSLFSTQDTQYF	TGTGCCAGCAGCTTATTCAGCACGCAAGATACGCAGTATTTT
TRBV6-5	.	.	TRBJ2-2	CATGRAGELFF	TGTGCCACGGGGAGAGCCGGGGAGCTGTTTTTT
TRBV12-5	.	TRBD2	TRBJ2-1	CASAHGDYQYEQFF	TGTGCTAGCGCGCATGGGGACTACCAATATGAGCAGTTCTTC
TRBV2	.	.	TRBJ2-3	CASSEISVLGLPRTNTQYF	TGTGCCAGCAGTGAAATTTCGGTATTGGGGCTACCCCGAACGAATACGCAGTATTTT
TRBV30	.	TRBD1	TRBJ1-5	CAWSYGQGGNQPQHF	TGTGCCTGGAGTTATGGACAGGGCGGCAATCAGCCCCAGCATTTT
TRBV25-1	.	TRBD1	TRBJ2-1	CASSPTGGSYNEQFF	TGTGCCAGCAGTCCCACAGGGGGCTCCTACAATGAGCAGTTCTTC
TRBV19	.	.	TRBJ1-5	CASSMSLVEPQHF	TGTGCCAGTAGTATGAGCCTAGTGGAGCCCCAGCATTTT
TRBV5-4	.	TRBD1	TRBJ1-2	CASSLGQGNSGYTF	TGTGCCAGCAGCTTGGGACAGGGTAATAGTGGCTACACCTTC
TRBV19	.	TRBD1	TRBJ2-1	CASSRDSLGNEQFF	TGTGCCAGTAGTAGGGACAGCTTAGGGAATGAGCAGTTCTTC
TRBV5-4	.	.	TRBJ1-2	CASSSGTRSPYGYTF	TGTGCCAGCAGCTCCGGGACACGCTCTCCCTATGGCTACACCTTC
TRBV7-2	.	TRBD2	TRBJ2-2	CASSPGTSTLAGELFF	TGTGCCAGCAGCCCCGGGACTAGCACGTTGGCCGGGGAGCTGTTTTTT
TRBV19	.	.	TRBJ2-7	CASSPLLTGGYEQYF	TGTGCCAGTAGCCCCCTCCTTACAGGTGGTTACGAGCAGTACTTC
TRBV5-1	.	TRBD2	TRBJ2-1	CASSLGAGGYNEQFF	TGCGCCAGCAGCTTGGGTGCGGGGGGGTACAATGAGCAGTTCTTC
TRBV6-6	.	TRBD2	TRBJ2-1	CASTASGRVHEQFF	TGTGCCAGCACTGCTAGCGGGAGAGTCCATGAGCAGTTCTTC
TRBV7-3	.	.	TRBJ2-2	CASSPGRGAVTGELFF	TGTGCCAGCAGCCCGGGCCGGGGTGCCGTCACCGGGGAGCTGTTTTTT